The 30 T cell receptor beta chains reported below all come from one sample, sequenced in a study of cytomegalovirus exposure and HLA in healthy donors. In the PCR, 60 Vbeta and 13 Jbeta primers were used. Produced via immunoSEQ multiplex PCR; TCRdb's table is partial and in-frame only. There are some 110,000 clones in the sample, with under 7% held by the top ten. Specimen: PBMCs. These receptors were obtained from a man aged 40-49 years in good health and CMV-seropositive.

Here the CDR3 reads CASSMGASAKNIQYF. CDR3 coding DNA: TGTGCCAGTAGTATGGGGGCGTCAGCCAAAAACATTCAGTACTTC. The V gene is TRBV19, the J gene TRBJ2-4; tentative D call: TRBD1 (6 bases). From germline, CDR1 is LNHDA and CDR2 SQIVND (reference sequence). The V and J ends lost 3 bases and 0 bases respectively, with 9 bases between them. The CDR3 consists of 15 residues. Combining the CDR3 with reference TRBV19 and TRBJ2-4 gives the whole variable domain DGGITQSPKYLFRKEGQNVTLSCEQNLNHDAMYWYRQDPGQGLRLIYYSQIVNDFQKGDIAEGYSVSREKKESFPLTVTSAQKNPTAFYLCASSMGASAKNIQYFGAGTRLSVL.

The chain combines TRBV11-2 with TRBJ2-1; D is ambiguous. Germline assignment: CDR1 SGHAT and CDR2 FQNNGV. The CDR3 has 13 amino acids. Trimming took 1 base from V and 8 from J, leaving 9 bases between them. The chain's CDR3 is CASSLGVSHEQFF. The DNA for the CDR3 is TGTGCCAGCAGCTTAGGAGTGTCCCATGAGCAGTTCTTC.

The rearrangement links TRBV5-6 to TRBJ1-2; 11 bases match TRBD1. Per germline, CDR1 SGHDT and CDR2 YYEEEE. CDR3 length: 16 residues. Unmatched junction bases numbered 8, after V lost 2 bases and J lost 5 bases. The CDR3, as DNA: TGTGCCAGCAGCTTTTTCACCGGGACAGGGGGGTATGGCTACACCTTC. Residues: CASSFFTGTGGYGYTF.

The chain links TRBV28 to TRBJ2-7; 10 bases are shared with TRBD1. Germline lookup yields CDR1 MDHEN and CDR2 SYDVKM. This CDR3 region has 14 residues. Trimming took 4 bases from V and 7 from J; bases not matched to a gene: 7. The chain's CDR3 is CASSSGTGEVEQYF. CDR3 sequence (DNA): TGTGCCAGCAGTTCGGGGACAGGGGAGGTAGAGCAGTACTTC. Full variable domain (remainder filled in from reference TRBV28 and TRBJ2-7): DVKVTQSSRYLVKRTGEKVFLECVQDMDHENMFWYRQDPGLGLRLIYFSYDVKMKEKGDIPEGYSVSREKKERFSLILESASTNQTSMYLCASSSGTGEVEQYFGPGTRLTVT.

The genes are TRBV7-9 and TRBJ2-3; D may be TRBD1 (6 bases). The V end lost 3 bases, the J end lost 2 bases, and 15 bases lay between the germline ends. The germline gives CDR1 SEHNR, CDR2 FQNEAQ (reference sequence). The CDR3 loop spans 16 amino acids. CDR3 in amino acids: CASSFLPAGDTDTQYF. CDR3 bases: TGTGCCAGCAGCTTTCTTCCGGCAGGGGACACAGATACGCAGTATTTT.

The V and J genes are TRBV6-5 and TRBJ1-6, with 9 bases aligning to TRBD1. Germline V gene lookup returns CDR1 MNHEY and CDR2 SVGAGI. This CDR3 has 16 amino acids. The V and J ends lost 0 bases and 10 bases, in that order; junction bases with no gene match: 7. The CDR3 DNA follows: TGTGCCAGCAGTTACTCGCGGACAGGGGTTCAATCACCCCTCCACTTT. Its translation is CASSYSRTGVQSPLHF.

The chain links TRBV10-3 to TRBJ1-5, with 7 bases lining up with TRBD1. V lost 6 bases, J lost 0 bases, and 5 bases stayed unmatched. Germline assignment: CDR1 ENHRY and CDR2 SYGVKD. The CDR3 covers 15 residues. DNA of the CDR3: TGTGCCATCAGCCCGGAGGGGGCTAGCAATCAGCCCCAGCATTTT. Translated: CAISPEGASNQPQHF.

Comments on this clone: Germline is not matched at one junction end, which may reflect a read error. The rearrangement uses TRBV6-5 and TRBJ1-2; D is possibly TRBD1 (5 bases). This CDR3 has 16 residues. The V gene's germline CDR1 is MNHEY and CDR2 SVGAGI. The CDR3, as DNA: TGTGCCAGCAGTTACTCCCAGGGAAGAGGAAACTATGGCTACGCCTTC. Translating it yields CASSYSQGRGNYGYAF.

The rearrangement uses TRBV5-1 and TRBJ2-2; D not resolved. CDR3 length: 14 residues. Germline CDR1 reads SGHRS; CDR2 reads YFSETQ. Trimming removed 0 bases from V and 5 bases from J, with 8 bases in between. This CDR3 is CASSLVPGTGELFF. DNA of the CDR3: TGCGCCAGCAGCTTGGTGCCGGGTACCGGGGAGCTGTTTTTT.

CDR3 region: CASSVLPGWANEQFF. The CDR3, as DNA: TGTGCCAGCAGCGTATTACCGGGATGGGCCAATGAGCAGTTCTTC. The chain joins TRBV9 to TRBJ2-1; tentatively, D is TRBD2 (5 bases). The length of the CDR3 is 15 residues. The germline V gene has CDR1 SGDLS and CDR2 YYNGEE. The germline V and J ends were trimmed by 1 base and 6 bases, with 14 bases remaining between them.

The chain recombines TRBV15 with TRBJ2-7; TRBD1 might be the D (5 bases). Trimming left V 0 bases short and J 2 bases short, with 11 bases between. The CDR3 loop spans 15 amino acids. Germline loops: CDR1 LNHNV, CDR2 YYDKDF (reference sequence). The DNA for the CDR3 is TGTGCCACCAGCAGAGATCGAAGACAGCCCTACGAGCAGTACTTC. Amino acids: CATSRDRRQPYEQYF.

The chain couples TRBV10-2 to TRBJ1-2; D is unclear. Germline values: CDR1 WSHSY, CDR2 SAAADI. V was pared by 2 bases and J by 0 bases, with 7 bases between. The CDR3 spans 14 residues. The CDR3 DNA reads TGCGCCAGCAGTGAGGTACATCCTAACTATGGCTACACCTTC. It is translated as CASSEVHPNYGYTF.

The chain couples TRBV27 to TRBJ1-5; a weak D match, TRBD1 (5 bases). CDR1 and CDR2 (germline): MNHEY, SMNVEV (reference sequence). The CDR3 is 17 amino acids. Deletions cut 5 bases from V and 7 bases from J, with 24 bases between. CDR3 DNA: TGTGCCAGCAGTCCTACCCGGATTGACAGACTGGGCCAGCCCCAGCATTTT. Amino acids: CASSPTRIDRLGQPQHF.

The rearrangement uses TRBV29-1 and TRBJ2-1, with 14 bases lining up with TRBD2. The ends lost 4 bases at V and 6 bases at J; junction bases unmatched: 8. The CDR3 runs to 16 residues. CDR1 and CDR2 (germline): SQVTM, ANQGSEA. As DNA, the CDR3 is TGCAGCGTTGCGGGTGCCGGGACTAGCGGGGGCAATGAGCAGTTCTTC. It codes for CSVAGAGTSGGNEQFF.

This sequence joins TRBV19 and TRBJ1-4; D is perhaps TRBD1 (5 bases). V was trimmed by 5 bases and J by 2 bases, leaving 12 bases between them. CDR1 and CDR2 (germline): LNHDA, SQIVND (reference sequence). The CDR3 totals 15 residues. The CDR3 DNA sequence: TGTGCCAGTAGTCGCGGCGGGGGGACTAATGAAAAACTGTTTTTT. Its translation is CASSRGGGTNEKLFF. The whole variable domain, remainder taken from reference TRBV19 and TRBJ1-4, is DGGITQSPKYLFRKEGQNVTLSCEQNLNHDAMYWYRQDPGQGLRLIYYSQIVNDFQKGDIAEGYSVSREKKESFPLTVTSAQKNPTAFYLCASSRGGGTNEKLFFGSGTQLSVL.

V usage is TRBV7-3 and J usage is TRBJ1-4; D possibly corresponds to TRBD1 (5 bases). Germline CDR1 reads SGHTA; CDR2 reads FQGTGA. The CDR3 sequence is 15 residues long. Between the trimmed V and J ends, which lost 6 bases and 7 bases, there was a span of 18 bases. The CDR3 DNA follows: TGTGCCAGCAGTCCCGGGGGAAGGGACGGTGAAAAACTGTTTTTT. Translation: CASSPGGRDGEKLFF.

The chain uses TRBV28 and TRBJ2-2; TRBD2 matches at 13 bases. The CDR3 has 16 amino acids. CDR1 and CDR2 from the germline V gene are MDHEN and SYDVKM. V lost 6 bases, J lost 6 bases, and 7 bases stayed unmatched. The CDR3 region is CASREWTSGSSGELFF. The CDR3 DNA follows: TGTGCCAGCAGGGAGTGGACTAGCGGGAGCTCCGGGGAGCTGTTTTTT. Filled out from reference TRBV28 and TRBJ2-2, the complete variable domain reads DVKVTQSSRYLVKRTGEKVFLECVQDMDHENMFWYRQDPGLGLRLIYFSYDVKMKEKGDIPEGYSVSREKKERFSLILESASTNQTSMYLCASREWTSGSSGELFFGEGSRLTVL.

This rearrangement joins TRBV7-6 to TRBJ2-7, with 7 bases that match TRBD2. Germline V gene lookup returns CDR1 SGHVS and CDR2 FNYEAQ. V trimming: 4 bases; J trimming: 7 bases; junction bases outside the gene matches: 16. The CDR3 sequence is 16 residues long. This CDR3 is CASSSRGGGTRGEQYF. The CDR3, as DNA: TGTGCCAGCAGCTCCCGCGGGGGAGGGACCCGAGGAGAGCAGTACTTC.

CDR3 region: CASSATLQGVYEQYF. The CDR3 DNA sequence: TGTGCCAGCAGTGCAACCCTACAGGGGGTCTACGAGCAGTACTTC. V and J are TRBV6-1 and TRBJ2-7; 8 bases map to TRBD1. This CDR3 comprises 15 residues. CDR1 and CDR2 from the germline V gene are MNHNS and SASEGT. V lost 4 bases, J lost 3 bases, and 8 bases stayed unmatched.

V gene TRBV11-2 combines with J gene TRBJ2-5, with unresolved D. Germline CDR1 SGHAT, CDR2 FQNNGV. The V end was cut by 5 bases, the J end by 0 bases, with 10 bases between. The CDR3 contains 14 residues. Written as DNA, the CDR3 is TGTGCCAGCAGCCGACTGGAGTACCAAGAGACCCAGTACTTC. This gives the protein CASSRLEYQETQYF.

This rearrangement joins TRBV5-1 to TRBJ2-5; perhaps TRBD1 as D (5 bases). The better agreement between TRBJ2-7 and the DNA end casts doubt on the J call. The germline V gene encodes CDR1 SGHRS and CDR2 YFSETQ. The CDR3 runs 12 residues. Here the CDR3 reads CASSLEGYEQYF. The CDR3 DNA is TGCGCCAGCAGCTTGGAGGGGTACGAGCAGTACTTC.

This chain uses TRBV5-4 with TRBJ2-1; TRBD1 is a possible D gene (5 bases). CDR3 size: 14 residues. Germline-derived CDR1 and CDR2 are SGHNT and YYREEE (reference sequence). The V end was cut by 7 bases, the J end by 0 bases, with 11 bases between. DNA for the CDR3: TGTGCCAGCTCGACAGCCAGCTCCTACAATGAGCAGTTCTTC. Its protein product is CASSTASSYNEQFF.

The rearrangement joins TRBV10-3 to TRBJ2-3; D may be TRBD1 (6 bases). The CDR3 contains 13 residues. The ends were cut back, 11 bases at V and 2 bases at J, with 14 bases in the middle. Germline CDR1 is ENHRY and CDR2 is SYGVKD. CDR3 in DNA: TGTGCCTCCAGAGACAGGCTCACAGATACGCAGTATTTT. Amino acid sequence: CASRDRLTDTQYF.

This rearrangement joins TRBV9 to TRBJ2-7; D remains unclear. V was pared by 2 bases and J by 0 bases, with 9 bases between. CDR3 length: 14 amino acids. Germline V gene data show CDR1 as SGDLS and CDR2 as YYNGEE. The CDR3 DNA reads TGTGCCAGCAGCGTGGTCGGGTCCTCCTACGAGCAGTACTTC. Amino acids: CASSVVGSSYEQYF.

The chain employs TRBV29-1 and TRBJ2-7, with 12 nucleotides matching TRBD2. The CDR3 is made up of 17 amino acids. Germline CDR1 SQVTM, CDR2 ANQGSEA. Trimming at V came to 4 bases and at J to 4 bases, leaving 14 bases not matched to a gene. For the CDR3, the DNA is TGCAGCGTTGCTGGACTAGCGGGACGAACTGCCCTGTACGAGCAGTACTTC. Translating it yields CSVAGLAGRTALYEQYF.

The chain couples TRBV7-6 to TRBJ1-1; the D gene is possibly TRBD1 (6 bases). The CDR3 has 15 residues. Trimming took off 5 bases at V and 1 base at J, with 14 bases between the two ends. Germline CDR1 SGHVS, CDR2 FNYEAQ. The CDR3 sequence is CASSENLGANTEAFF. The CDR3 coding sequence is TGTGCCAGCAGCGAAAACCTGGGGGCGAACACTGAAGCTTTCTTT.

V gene TRBV2 combines with J gene TRBJ2-5; TRBD2 is a possible D gene (7 bases). Trimming removed 8 bases at V and 5 bases at J, with 12 bases between. The CDR3 is made up of 12 amino acids. Germline lookup yields CDR1 SNHLY and CDR2 FYNNEI. In DNA, the CDR3 is TGTGCCAGCCCGGGGGGCAGGGAGACCCAGTACTTC. Translating it yields CASPGGRETQYF. The variable domain in full, completed from reference TRBV2 and TRBJ2-5, reads EPEVTQTPSHQVTQMGQEVILRCVPISNHLYFYWYRQILGQKVEFLVSFYNNEISEKSEIFDDQFSVERPDGSNFTLKIRSTKLEDSAMYFCASPGGRETQYFGPGTRLLVL.

The rearrangement links TRBV28 to TRBJ2-1, with TRBD2 matching over 8 bases. The CDR3 length is 14 residues. Germline CDR1 is MDHEN and CDR2 is SYDVKM. Trimming cost V 7 bases and J 0 bases; bases outside gene matches: 2. The CDR3 here is CASTGGDSYNEQFF. The CDR3 DNA follows: TGTGCCAGCACCGGGGGGGACTCCTACAATGAGCAGTTCTTC.

The CDR3 DNA follows: TGTGCCAGCAGCTTCGGGACATGGGACCCAGAGACCCAGTACTTC. Its translation: CASSFGTWDPETQYF. The chain carries TRBV5-6 and TRBJ2-5, with D possibly being TRBD1 (6 bases). Germline V gene data show CDR1 as SGHDT and CDR2 as YYEEEE. CDR3 length equals 15 residues. V was pared by 2 bases and J by 4 bases, with 15 bases between.

As DNA, the CDR3 is TGTGCCAGCAGTTTCGGACTAGCGGGCAACAATGAGCAGTTCTTC. Its translation: CASSFGLAGNNEQFF. The gene calls are TRBV27 and TRBJ2-1; 11 positions agree with TRBD2. The germline V gene has CDR1 MNHEY and CDR2 SMNVEV (reference sequence). Trimming cost V 3 bases and J 5 bases; bases outside gene matches: 3. The CDR3 consists of 15 residues.